This T cell receptor (beta chain) was recovered during a study of metastatic and nonmetastatic thyroid tumors. On the study more broadly: The study looked at repertoires side by side in blood and in tumor or nodule tissue from malignant and benign thyroid patients. Study findings and constraints: Versus benign nodules, malignant thyroid tumors reportedly had significantly higher TCR beta diversity, in blood and tumor.

To note about this clone: What it recognizes is unknown. One base away lies a much larger clone, so this may be a sequencing read error. The same CDR3 is also encoded by other DNA sequences in this sample.

The ends were cut back, 4 bases at V and 6 bases at J, with 7 bases in the middle. Germline loops: CDR1 SGHAT, CDR2 FQNNGV. The CDR3 sequence is 13 residues long. All patients were untreated before thyroid surgery. As handled by the study authors: Using the CDR3 differences seen across clinicopathological groups, the authors built a distant-metastasis classifier for papillary thyroid cancer, which was meant to discriminate distant-metastatic patients. Using MiXCR, TCRdb reanalyzed the PCR reads. TCRdb's processing, not the authors', yielded these V and J calls. Of over 45,000 clones in the sample, around 20% are singletons; the top ten hold 3.8%.

This sequence originates from a male donor with papillary thyroid cancer or a benign thyroid nodule (not recorded which). Some clones in this sample may be carry-over from other donors' samples. The chain links TRBV11-2 to TRBJ1-6; no definite D call. The sample taken for sequencing was blood. CDR3 in DNA: TGTGCCAGCAGCTCCAACGGTAATTCACCCCTCCACTTT. Amino acid sequence: CASSSNGNSPLHF.